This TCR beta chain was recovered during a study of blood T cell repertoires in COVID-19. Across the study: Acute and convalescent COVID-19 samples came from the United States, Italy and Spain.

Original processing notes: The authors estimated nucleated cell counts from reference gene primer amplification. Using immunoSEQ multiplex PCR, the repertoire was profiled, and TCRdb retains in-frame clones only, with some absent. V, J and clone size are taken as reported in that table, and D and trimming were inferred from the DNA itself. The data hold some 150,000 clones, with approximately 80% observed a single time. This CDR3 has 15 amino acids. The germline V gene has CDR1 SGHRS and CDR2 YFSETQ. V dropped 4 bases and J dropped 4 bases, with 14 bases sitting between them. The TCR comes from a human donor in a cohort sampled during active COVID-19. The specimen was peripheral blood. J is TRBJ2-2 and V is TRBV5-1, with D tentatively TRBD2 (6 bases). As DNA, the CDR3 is TGCGCCAGCAGCACGGGAGTGGTGGGCACCGGGGAGCTGTTTTTT. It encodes CASSTGVVGTGELFF. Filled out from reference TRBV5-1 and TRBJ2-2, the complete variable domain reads KAGVTQTPRYLIKTRGQQVTLSCSPISGHRSVSWYQQTPGQGLQFLFEYFSETQRNKGNFPGRFSGRQFSNSRSEMNVSTLELGDSALYLCASSTGVVGTGELFFGEGSRLTVL.